This record concerns one TCR beta chain sequence. Treatment here: some 20 received Ad26.COV2.S at low or high dose, single or two shots; roughly five received placebo; per-sample allocation not given. Day 63 following the first vaccine or placebo injection was when the samples were taken. Measured with immunoSEQ multiplex PCR; TCRdb has only the in-frame clones, and not every one. Of a few hundred thousand clones listed, about nine tenths are singletons. V lost 2 bases and J lost 1, with 9 bases in between. The CDR3 sequence is 14 residues long. Germline V CDR1 and CDR2: SGHNT, YENEEA. The sample is drawn from a study of Ad26.COV2.S vaccination and SARS-CoV-2 variants. Study context: Donor got 5x10^10 or 1x10^11 viral particles of Ad26.COV2.S.

Sequencing used peripheral blood, obtained in a trial of Ad26.COV2.S vaccine versus placebo. The receptor's source is a person aged 18-65 years who received the Ad26.COV2.S COVID-19 vaccine or a placebo. The V call is TRBV11-3, the J call TRBJ2-7, with D perhaps matching TRBD1 (6 bases). The CDR3 here is CASSLNQGSYEQYF. The CDR3 bases are TGTGCCAGCAGCTTAAATCAGGGGTCCTACGAGCAGTACTTC.